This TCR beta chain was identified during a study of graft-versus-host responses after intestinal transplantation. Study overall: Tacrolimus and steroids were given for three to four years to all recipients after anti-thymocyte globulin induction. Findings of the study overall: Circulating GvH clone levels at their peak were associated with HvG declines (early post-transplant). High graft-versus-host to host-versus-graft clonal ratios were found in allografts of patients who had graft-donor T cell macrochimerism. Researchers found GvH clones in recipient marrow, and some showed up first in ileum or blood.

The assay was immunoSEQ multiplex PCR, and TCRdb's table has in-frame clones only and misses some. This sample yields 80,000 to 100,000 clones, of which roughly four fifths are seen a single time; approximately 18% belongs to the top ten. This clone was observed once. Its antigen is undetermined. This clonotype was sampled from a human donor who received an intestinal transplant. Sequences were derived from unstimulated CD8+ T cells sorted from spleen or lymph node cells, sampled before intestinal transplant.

In DNA form, the CDR3 reads TGCGCCAGCAGGCCGGGACAGGGGACCTATGGCTACACCTTC. This gives the protein CASRPGQGTYGYTF. The J gene is TRBJ1-2, the V gene TRBV5-1; TRBD1 aligns across 10 bases. The CDR3 has 14 amino acids. In germline, CDR1 is SGHRS, CDR2 YFSETQ. V gave up 5 bases and J gave up 4 bases; unmatched junction bases: 5.